The 22 T cell receptor beta chains presented below share a single source sample, sequenced in a study of blood T cell repertoires in COVID-19. Repertoires were generated with immunoSEQ multiplex PCR, while TCRdb's copy carries only in-frame clones and drops some. The table has around 390,000 clones, around nine tenths seen once. The source material was PBMCs or T cells enriched from blood (not recorded which). Source of these receptors: a woman between 45 and 65 years old who had recovered from COVID-19.

The J gene is TRBJ2-7, the V gene TRBV11-2; weak D call: TRBD2 (6 bases). V lost 3 bases and J lost 0, with 12 bases in between. Germline CDR1 is SGHAT and CDR2 is FQNNGV. The CDR3 is 15 residues long. CDR3 DNA sequence: TGTGCCAGCAGCTTTGGCGGGACGAGCTCCTACGAGCAGTACTTC. Amino acids: CASSFGGTSSYEQYF. The full variable domain, its missing parts supplied by reference TRBV11-2 and TRBJ2-7, is EAGVAQSPRYKIIEKRQSVAFWCNPISGHATLYWYQQILGQGPKLLIQFQNNGVVDDSQLPKDRFSAERLKGVDSTLKIQPAKLEDSAVYLCASSFGGTSSYEQYFGPGTRLTVT.

This clone was detected a few times. The rearrangement links TRBV28 to TRBJ1-3; TRBD1 aligns across 8 bases. In germline, CDR1 is MDHEN, CDR2 SYDVKM. The CDR3 totals 16 residues. V dropped 3 bases and J dropped 0; count of bases not matched to a gene: 4. Written as DNA, the CDR3 is TGTGCCAGCAGTTTGGACAGGGTAATCTCTGGAAACACCATATATTTT. This translates into CASSLDRVISGNTIYF.

The CDR3 loop is CASSAQRGGELFF. CDR3 coding DNA: TGTGCCAGCAGCGCTCAGCGGGGCGGGGAGCTGTTTTTT. V is TRBV9 and J is TRBJ2-2, with 7 bases fitting TRBD2. CDR1 and CDR2 from the germline V gene are SGDLS and YYNGEE. J lost 7 bases, V lost 3 bases, and 3 bases had no gene match. The CDR3 sequence is 13 residues long.

V is TRBV19 and J is TRBJ1-2; no firm D call. V lost 1 base to trimming and J lost 8 bases, with 11 bases between them. The CDR3 spans 13 residues. Germline-derived CDR1 and CDR2 are LNHDA and SQIVND (reference sequence). As DNA, the CDR3 is TGTGCCAGTAGTATAGGAGGAGGTTCCGGCTACACCTTC. Amino acids: CASSIGGGSGYTF.

This chain joins TRBV21-1 and TRBJ2-7; the table's D call, TRBD1, has no DNA check behind it. TRBV21-1 has pseudogene status. CDR3 length: 17 amino acids. The CDR3 reads CASSKGWFIDSAYEQYF. As DNA, the CDR3 is TGTGCCAGCAGCAAAGGCTGGTTTATAGACAGCGCCTACGAGCAGTACTTC.

The CDR3 loop is CASSLEGQGPDTQYF. CDR3 bases: TGCGCCAGCAGCTTGGAGGGACAGGGGCCAGATACGCAGTATTTT. The genes are TRBV5-1 and TRBJ2-3, with 10 bases matching TRBD1. Trimming took 0 bases from V and 4 from J; bases not matched to a gene: 2. This CDR3 has 15 amino acids. CDR1 and CDR2 from the germline V gene are SGHRS and YFSETQ. The full variable domain, completed using reference TRBV5-1 and TRBJ2-3, is KAGVTQTPRYLIKTRGQQVTLSCSPISGHRSVSWYQQTPGQGLQFLFEYFSETQRNKGNFPGRFSGRQFSNSRSEMNVSTLELGDSALYLCASSLEGQGPDTQYFGPGTRLTVL.

The chain links TRBV7-3 to TRBJ1-2; no definite D call. Per the germline V gene, CDR1 is SGHTA and CDR2 is FQGTGA. This CDR3 comprises 13 residues. Trimming cost V 3 bases and J 4 bases, with 9 bases left between them. The CDR3 loop reads CASSFGRGYGYTF. Written as DNA, the CDR3 is TGTGCCAGCAGCTTTGGCCGCGGCTATGGCTACACCTTC.

The chain uses TRBV5-1 and TRBJ2-7; maybe TRBD1 (6 bases). Trimming shortened V by 0 bases and J by 1 base, and 11 bases separated the two germline ends. CDR3 size: 15 residues. Germline-derived CDR1 and CDR2 are SGHRS and YFSETQ. CDR3 nucleotide sequence: TGCGCCAGCAGCTTGGTGCCAGGGGTATCCTACGAGCAGTACTTC. Amino acid sequence: CASSLVPGVSYEQYF.

V usage is TRBV7-3 and J usage is TRBJ2-1; tentative D call: TRBD1 (5 bases). The germline CDR1 and CDR2 sequences are SGHTA and FQGTGA. The CDR3 spans 14 residues. V was pared by 0 bases and J by 7 bases, with 10 bases between. CDR3: CASSLTGDRNEQFF. The DNA for the CDR3 is TGTGCCAGCAGCTTAACAGGCGACAGAAATGAGCAGTTCTTC.

In the case of this clone: The junction departs from germline at one end; a sequencing error may be responsible. The V and J genes are TRBV19 and TRBJ2-2, with a weak D call TRBD1 (5 bases). The CDR3 sequence is 14 residues long. Germline CDR1 LNHDA, CDR2 SQIVND (reference sequence). For the CDR3, the DNA is TGTGCCAGTAGAATAGACCAGGGATCCGGGGAGCTGTTTTTT. Encoded protein: CASRIDQGSGELFF.

The chain has TRBV25-1 and TRBJ2-2; 7 bases map to TRBD2. The CDR3 is made up of 14 amino acids. With V trimmed by 5 bases and J by 7 bases, 7 bases remained unmatched. Germline V gene sequence: CDR1 MGHDK, CDR2 SYGVNS. Here the CDR3 DNA reads TGTGCCAGCAGTCGGGGAGGGATCGGCGGGGAGCTGTTTTTT. This gives the protein CASSRGGIGGELFF.

The chain couples TRBV9 to TRBJ1-2; D ambiguous. Germline V CDR1 and CDR2: SGDLS, YYNGEE. The V gene lost 1 base and the J gene lost 0 bases, with 19 bases spanning the gap. The CDR3 is 18 amino acids. Here the CDR3 DNA reads TGTGCCAGCAGCGTACCTAGGTCTGACGCAACGACTAACTATGGCTACACCTTC. The encoded protein is CASSVPRSDATTNYGYTF.

The chain links TRBV7-2 to TRBJ1-6; 7 bases fit TRBD1. Germline CDR1 SGHTA, CDR2 FQGNSA. With V trimmed by 1 base and J by 2 bases, 8 bases remained unmatched. This CDR3 contains 18 residues. The CDR3 coding sequence is TGTGCCAGCAGCTTAGTCGGGGGAGGACAGGCCTATAATTCACCCCTCCACTTT. This sequence encodes CASSLVGGGQAYNSPLHF.

Only a few counts were recorded for this clone. The chain links TRBV19 to TRBJ1-4, with 10 bases that match TRBD1. The V gene's germline CDR1 is LNHDA and CDR2 SQIVND (reference sequence). V lost 4 bases and J lost 6; bases outside the gene matches: 5. The CDR3 contains 15 residues. DNA of the CDR3: TGTGCCAGTAGTACGGGACAGGGGATTGATGAAAAACTGTTTTTT. Translating it yields CASSTGQGIDEKLFF.

This clone was recorded only once. In DNA, the CDR3 is TGTGCCAGCAGTCGCTTTCATGACGGGACTACCTTAGTCGCGTATGGCTACACCTTC. As protein: CASSRFHDGTTLVAYGYTF. V gene TRBV6-6 combines with J gene TRBJ1-2; D might be TRBD1 (5 bases). The V end lost 5 bases, the J end lost 5 bases, and 30 bases lay between the germline ends. Germline V gene sequence: CDR1 MNHNY, CDR2 SVGAGI (reference sequence). CDR3 length: 19 residues.

The V and J genes are TRBV18 and TRBJ1-2; 9 bases are a match to TRBD1. Germline assignment: CDR1 KGHSH and CDR2 LQKENI. After removal of 3 bases from V and 2 bases from J, the junction contained 4 bases not matched to a gene. The CDR3 extends over 15 amino acids. The DNA of the CDR3 is TGTGCCAGCTCACCCGGGACAGGGATCAACTATGGCTACACCTTC. Translating it yields CASSPGTGINYGYTF.

CDR3 loop: CASSTGTGGNSPLHF. In nucleotides, the CDR3 is TGTGCCAGTAGTACTGGGACAGGGGGAAATTCACCCCTCCACTTT. This chain uses TRBV19 with TRBJ1-6; 11 bases map to TRBD1. V lost 4 bases and J lost 7; bases outside the gene matches: 3. The CDR3 runs to 15 residues. Germline lookup yields CDR1 LNHDA and CDR2 SQIVND (reference sequence).

This clone came up a few times. CDR3 sequence: CASSLYGTGAYNTEAFF. The CDR3, as DNA: TGTGCCAGCAGTTTATATGGGACAGGGGCCTATAACACTGAAGCTTTCTTT. V and J are TRBV27 and TRBJ1-1; 10 nucleotides match TRBD1. There are 17 residues in the CDR3. Germline values: CDR1 MNHEY, CDR2 SMNVEV (reference sequence). The ends lost 1 base at V and 2 bases at J; junction bases unmatched: 7.

This sequence joins TRBV5-1 and TRBJ2-7; TRBD2 is a possible D gene (6 bases). V was pared by 0 bases and J by 5 bases, with 12 bases between. The CDR3 totals 14 residues. CDR1 and CDR2 from the germline V gene are SGHRS and YFSETQ. The CDR3 nucleotides are TGCGCCAGCAGCTTGGAGTGGGGGGTCGACGAGCAGTACTTC. Residues: CASSLEWGVDEQYF.

The gene calls are TRBV10-2 and TRBJ1-6; 7 bases fit TRBD1. J gave up 7 bases and V 7 bases, and 1 base lay outside the gene matches. Germline V gene lookup returns CDR1 WSHSY and CDR2 SAAADI. CDR3 length: 12 residues. The DNA of the CDR3 is TGCGCCAGCACACAGGGGAATTCACCCCTCCACTTT. The encoded protein is CASTQGNSPLHF.

This clone is a singleton in its sample. The chain couples TRBV23-1 to TRBJ2-3, with D possibly TRBD2 on 5 matching bases. TRBV23-1 is known as an ORF, though its function is uncertain. V lost 3 bases to trimming and J lost 6 bases, with 13 bases between them. The CDR3 is made up of 14 amino acids. The CDR3 here is CASSQRARADTQYF. DNA of the CDR3: TGCGCCAGCAGTCAGCGGGCCCGGGCGGATACGCAGTATTTT.

This clone was counted only a few times. The chain couples TRBV19 to TRBJ1-5; D not resolved. CDR1 is LNHDA and CDR2 is SQIVND in the germline V gene (reference sequence). This CDR3 is 14 amino acids long. Trimming pared 7 bases from V and 4 bases from J, leaving 14 bases between. This CDR3 is CASNPGLPNQPQHF. The CDR3 coding sequence is TGTGCCAGTAACCCCGGACTCCCTAATCAGCCCCAGCATTTT.